The 5 T cell receptor beta chains below all came from one sample that was sequenced in a study of early T cells in non-severe SARS-CoV-2 infection. TCRdb passed the 5' RACE reads through MiXCR, listing each CDR3 protein once. The table lists about 64,000 distinct CDR3 sequences, over 4.5% of them singletons. The sample consisted of whole blood. The receptor set was obtained from an adult who was a healthcare worker with PCR-confirmed SARS-CoV-2 infection or an uninfected control (not recorded which).

This clonotype was counted ten times or more. This rearrangement joins TRBV11-3 to TRBJ2-2; 9 bases line up with TRBD2. The CDR3 extends over 15 amino acids. V lost 5 bases, J lost 5 bases, and 6 bases stayed unmatched. Germline loops: CDR1 SGHNT, CDR2 YENEEA. CDR3 nucleotide sequence: TGTGCCAGCAGCCCCCGGACTAGCGAGACCGGGGAGCTGTTTTTT. Translation: CASSPRTSETGELFF.

This clonotype was observed many times. The genes are TRBV12-3 or TRBV12-4 and TRBJ1-4; 9 bases align to TRBD1. V lost 6 bases, J lost 5 bases, and 4 bases stayed unmatched. CDR3 length: 14 residues. In DNA, the CDR3 is TGTGCCAGCAGCATCGGGACAGGGAATGAAAAACTGTTTTTT. This sequence encodes CASSIGTGNEKLFF.

This clonotype was seen a handful of times. The chain links TRBV20-1 to TRBJ2-1; a possible D gene is TRBD2 (5 bases). This CDR3 spans 14 amino acids. The germline V gene has CDR1 DFQATT and CDR2 SNEGSKA (reference sequence). V gave up 5 bases and J gave up 6 bases, with 17 bases separating them. The CDR3 spells CSAPAGERANEQFF. The CDR3 region has the DNA TGCAGTGCTCCGGCGGGTGAAAGGGCCAATGAGCAGTTCTTC.

This clonotype was found once. The chain carries TRBV4-2 and TRBJ1-1; no clear D. The ends were cut back, 1 base at V and 7 bases at J, with 13 bases in the middle. Germline values: CDR1 LGHNA, CDR2 YNFKEQ. This CDR3 region has 14 residues. The DNA for the CDR3 is TGTGCCAGCAGCCAAGCCAGTAAGAGCAATGAAGCTTTCTTT. Translated, it gives CASSQASKSNEAFF.

The V call is TRBV27, the J call TRBJ2-1; the D is unclear. Germline V gene lookup returns CDR1 MNHEY and CDR2 SMNVEV (reference sequence). Deletions cut 3 bases from V and 4 bases from J, with 7 bases between. This CDR3 has 13 amino acids. The CDR3 DNA reads TGTGCCAGCAGTTTTGGTCCTTACAATGAGCAGTTCTTC. Residues: CASSFGPYNEQFF.